This TCR beta chain comes out of a study of T cell responses to AZD1222 COVID-19 vaccine (dated by TCRdb to the early 2020s). Study-wide context: Because spike-specific TCR depth and breadth did not differ between the two schedules, AZD1222 recipients who got a second dose at roughly 4 weeks were pooled with those who got a second dose at roughly 12 weeks. TCR sequencing covered fewer than 250 trial participants: 200 to 220 given two doses of AZD1222 and 26 given two doses of MenACWY control vaccine. Trial participants were enrolled into age subgroups of 18-55, 56-69 and 70-plus years, which contained about 150, 27 and 61 TCR-sequenced participants, respectively.

The CDR3 regions of human TCRbeta chains were subjected to immunosequencing. The authors' analysis ran thus. TCRs in the repertoires were matched against a reference library of SARS-CoV-2-specific TCRs that had been generated with the MIRA antigen-specificity platform. Breadth was defined as the fraction of unique TCRs that were SARS-CoV-2-associated. Depth was defined as the fraction of total T cells that were SARS-CoV-2-associated. Each spike-specific TCR was assigned to its reactive spike region and to a CD4 or CD8 class using the MIRA data. Log10-transformed breadth and depth values were compared by one-way ANOVA with Sidak's multiple comparisons tests. What TCRdb holds here is the immuneACCESS table cut down to in-frame rearrangements. Part of the clones is not present; checked against another copy, under half of the missing clones reflect an unresolved V gene, and the others are unexplained. That table gives V, J and clone size, and the DNA gave D and trimming. The sample table records 95,000 or so clones; roughly 84% of these occur just once. Roughly 2.8% of the sample is in the top ten clones.

Points the paper makes about the study in general: After two AZD1222 doses, spike-specific TCR breadth and depth were significantly higher than at day 0 and than in MenACWY recipients. The whole spike protein was spanned by vaccine-associated CD4 TCRs, and dominant responses were seen in regions 160-218 and 743-854. Participants were mostly white British and included more females than males, and it was suggested by the authors that clonal diversity may have been underestimated. Conclusions about previously exposed vaccinees are limited, since just five to seven AZD1222 recipients were seropositive for SARS-CoV-2 at baseline. Reportedly, close to half of the unique spike-specific TCRs recognized epitopes lying outside the regions that are mutated in the B.1.351 and B.1.1.7 variants. The 56-69-year group was small, and its depth increase did not reach significance, likely because of low power. No day 14 peak-response samples were available, so repertoires were characterized only after the peak T cell response.

The time point label here, explained by the study, means: baseline before first vaccination. The vaccinee samples were drawn from two UK trials, COV001 and COV002, one of which was a single-blind randomized controlled phase 2/3 trial testing AZD1222 (ChAdOx1 nCoV-19) in healthy adults. Trial participant PBMC samples were collected at day 0 and day 28 after the second dose for TCRbeta chain sequencing. Ends trimmed: V by 3 bases, J by 5 bases; bases unmatched to a gene: 7. The germline V gene (reference sequence) specifies LNHDA as CDR1 and SQIVND as CDR2. Taken from cysteine to phenylalanine, the CDR3 has 14 residues. Only the CDR3 DNA stays, 42 bases, in frame from base 1. Points on this clone: Its antigen specificity is not known. No base-level quality is on record; no much larger clone is a single base apart.

The V and J segments used are TRBV19 and TRBJ2-7, and 7 bases in between align with TRBD2. The material was peripheral blood, obtained on day 0 of AZD1222 vaccination. The clonotype comes from an adult in good health. The CDR3 protein sequence reads: CASSIGGSKDEQYF. The nucleotide sequence is TGTGCCAGTAGTATCGGGGGGTCTAAGGACGAGCAGTACTTC.